This T cell receptor beta chain was sequenced during a study of T-cell reconstitution after alpha-beta-depleted transplantation in children. Unique molecular identifiers were used to barcode this TCRbeta library. Each CDR3 protein is one row after TCRdb ran MiXCR on the PCR reads. The sample consists of roughly 200,000 distinct CDR3 sequences, roughly 15% of them appearing once. V gave up 3 bases and J gave up 2 bases, with 17 bases separating them. The length of the CDR3 is 16 residues. The germline V gene has CDR1 SEHNR and CDR2 FQNEAQ (reference sequence). The sample was PBMCs from the stem cell graft donor, taken from the stem cell graft. The chain is built from TRBV7-9 and TRBJ2-7; D might be TRBD2 (6 bases). The clonotype was recovered from a human donor who donated a stem cell graft to a child with acute lymphoblastic leukemia. The CDR3: CASSLLGLAPPYEQYF. The CDR3 nucleotides read TGTGCCAGCAGCTTGTTAGGGCTAGCGCCTCCCTACGAGCAGTACTTC.